The clone carrying this TCR beta chain was recorded a few times. These data come from a study of blood T cells in healthy people across ages. Samples each yielded at least 5.5 micrograms of total RNA. PCR was performed a second time for about 7 to 12 cycles using a sample-barcoded 5' primer and a J-beta primer mix. TCRdb called the 5' RACE reads again in MiXCR, with one record for every CDR3 protein. Among around 990,000 distinct CDR3 sequences listed, roughly two fifths were seen once. Germline values: CDR1 LGHDT, CDR2 YNNKEL (reference sequence). Deletions cut 3 bases from V and 4 bases from J, with 11 bases between. This CDR3 contains 14 residues.

The clonotype originates from a man between 18 and 29 years old in good health. The sample comprised blood. The chain carries TRBV3-1 and TRBJ2-3; a possible D gene is TRBD2 (5 bases). CDR3: CASSHGVGADTQYF. CDR3 bases: TGTGCCAGCAGCCACGGGGTGGGAGCAGATACGCAGTATTTT.